These 31 T cell receptor beta chains originate from one sample sequenced in a study of cytomegalovirus exposure and HLA in healthy donors. The PCR employed 60 Vbeta primers together with 13 Jbeta primers. Produced via immunoSEQ multiplex PCR; TCRdb's table is partial and in-frame only. The sample yields about 150,000 clones, approximately 70% seen once. What was sequenced was PBMCs. The receptors shown here come from a woman between 55 and 75 years old in good health and CMV-seropositive.

The sample holds one count of this clone. This rearrangement joins TRBV5-4 to TRBJ2-2, with D tentatively TRBD1 (6 bases). Germline V gives CDR1 SGHNT, CDR2 YYREEE (reference sequence). Trimming pared 5 bases from V and 0 bases from J, leaving 17 bases between. The CDR3 covers 17 residues. In DNA, the CDR3 is TGTGCCAGCAGACTGGGACAACCAAACTCGAACACCGGGGAGCTGTTTTTT. Its protein is CASRLGQPNSNTGELFF.

V and J are TRBV28 and TRBJ2-7; 12 positions match TRBD2. The CDR3 loop spans 14 amino acids. In germline, CDR1 is MDHEN, CDR2 SYDVKM. V dropped 5 bases and J dropped 2; count of bases not matched to a gene: 1. The CDR3, as DNA: TGTGCCAGCAGTCTAGCGGGAGGGCCCTACGAGCAGTACTTC. Amino acid sequence: CASSLAGGPYEQYF.

V is TRBV7-3 and J is TRBJ2-1, with 16 bases matching TRBD2. V shed 2 bases, J shed 9 bases, and the junction held 13 bases outside the gene matches. Germline CDR1 is SGHTA and CDR2 is FQGTGA. The CDR3 runs to 19 residues. CDR3 nucleotides: TGTGCCAGCAGCTTACTGCCCCCCTCGGGACTAGCGGGAGGGGTTGAGCAGTTCTTC. Translating it yields CASSLLPPSGLAGGVEQFF.

This chain connects TRBV19 to TRBJ2-1; TRBD1 aligns across 10 bases. This CDR3 contains 16 residues. CDR1 LNHDA and CDR2 SQIVND come from the germline V gene (reference sequence). V was clipped by 2 bases and J by 3 bases; unmatched bases: 4. The CDR3 reads CASSIKGTGVYNEQFF. The CDR3 DNA reads TGTGCCAGTAGTATAAAGGGGACAGGGGTCTACAATGAGCAGTTCTTC.

The J gene is TRBJ2-7, the V gene TRBV6-5; D might be TRBD1 (7 bases). V was clipped by 4 bases and J by 4 bases, with 11 bases between them. This CDR3 spans 13 amino acids. Per germline, CDR1 MNHEY and CDR2 SVGAGI. CDR3 bases: TGTGCCAGCAGTTTGACAGGGAGGTACGAGCAGTACTTC. It translates to CASSLTGRYEQYF.

This chain joins TRBV28 and TRBJ1-4; 9 bases line up with TRBD1. CDR1 and CDR2 from the germline V gene are MDHEN and SYDVKM. V dropped 10 bases and J dropped 10; count of bases not matched to a gene: 7. The CDR3 spans 12 residues. The CDR3 loop reads CATRTGEVKLFF. The DNA of the CDR3 is TGTGCCACGAGGACAGGGGAGGTAAAACTGTTTTTT.

The CDR3 bases are TGTGCCAGCAGCTACAGGGGCACGGATGGCTACACCTTC. It encodes CASSYRGTDGYTF. The chain employs TRBV9 and TRBJ1-2, with TRBD1 matching over 7 bases. J lost 6 bases, V lost 4 bases, and 6 bases had no gene match. This CDR3 is 13 amino acids long. Germline V gene sequence: CDR1 SGDLS, CDR2 YYNGEE.

V usage is TRBV27 and J usage is TRBJ2-1, with D possibly matching TRBD2 (5 bases). CDR3 length: 15 residues. Germline CDR1 is MNHEY and CDR2 is SMNVEV (reference sequence). The V gene lost 4 bases and the J gene lost 6 bases, with 16 bases spanning the gap. CDR3 sequence (DNA): TGTGCCAGCAGTTCAAGAGGGCCCCACAGCAATGAGCAGTTCTTC. Translating gives CASSSRGPHSNEQFF.

This clone turned up a few times. V gene TRBV27 combines with J gene TRBJ2-7; 8 nucleotides agree with TRBD2. V trimming: 2 bases; J trimming: 5 bases; junction bases outside the gene matches: 8. The CDR3 covers 15 residues. In germline, CDR1 is MNHEY, CDR2 SMNVEV (reference sequence). The CDR3 nucleotides read TGTGCCAGCAGTTTAGGAGCGGGAGAGAGAGACGAGCAGTACTTC. This sequence encodes CASSLGAGERDEQYF.

V and J are TRBV27 and TRBJ2-7; TRBD1 is a possible D gene (5 bases). The CDR3 contains 14 residues. V lost 0 bases and J 4 bases, leaving 10 bases between the germline ends. CDR1 is MNHEY, CDR2 SMNVEV, per germline (reference sequence). The CDR3 DNA is TGTGCCAGCAGTTTATCCCAGGGCCGGTACGAGCAGTACTTC. Amino acids: CASSLSQGRYEQYF.

The genes are TRBV5-4 and TRBJ2-2; 12 bases are a match to TRBD2. CDR1 SGHNT and CDR2 YYREEE come from the germline V gene (reference sequence). This CDR3 spans 17 amino acids. Trimming removed 0 bases from V and 4 bases from J; junction bases left unmatched: 4. The CDR3: CASSLDGLAGLTGELFF. CDR3 DNA: TGTGCCAGCAGCTTGGATGGACTAGCGGGACTCACCGGGGAGCTGTTTTTT.

The genes are TRBV19 and TRBJ1-2; no clear D. Germline lookup yields CDR1 LNHDA and CDR2 SQIVND (reference sequence). V lost 1 base to trimming and J lost 3 bases, with 9 bases between them. The CDR3 contains 14 residues. CDR3 region: CASSIAGLDYGYTF. CDR3 coding DNA: TGTGCCAGTAGTATAGCGGGTCTGGACTATGGCTACACCTTC.

The chain has TRBV11-2 and TRBJ2-6; perhaps TRBD2 as D (5 bases). Trimming took 0 bases from V and 2 from J, leaving 8 bases between them. Germline CDR1 and CDR2: SGHAT and FQNNGV. This CDR3 contains 16 residues. The CDR3 reads CASSLERATGANVLTF. The DNA of the CDR3 is TGTGCCAGCAGCTTAGAGAGGGCCACTGGGGCCAACGTCCTGACTTTC. The full variable domain, rest sourced from reference TRBV11-2 and TRBJ2-6, is EAGVAQSPRYKIIEKRQSVAFWCNPISGHATLYWYQQILGQGPKLLIQFQNNGVVDDSQLPKDRFSAERLKGVDSTLKIQPAKLEDSAVYLCASSLERATGANVLTFGAGSRLTVL.

J is TRBJ1-2 and V is TRBV10-2; D gene uncertain. CDR3 length: 14 amino acids. Per the germline V gene, CDR1 is WSHSY and CDR2 is SAAADI. With 0 bases removed from V and 7 bases from J, the gap between germline ends came to 12 bases. CDR3: CASSESADFSGYTF. The CDR3 nucleotides are TGCGCCAGCAGTGAGTCGGCGGACTTCAGTGGCTACACCTTC.

This chain links TRBV28 with TRBJ2-7, with 8 nucleotides matching TRBD2. This CDR3 has 15 residues. Germline CDR1 reads MDHEN; CDR2 reads SYDVKM. Trimming removed 3 bases from V and 0 bases from J; junction bases left unmatched: 4. CDR3 coding DNA: TGTGCCAGCAGTTTCTTGCGGGAGGCCTCCTACGAGCAGTACTTC. Encoded protein: CASSFLREASYEQYF.

CDR3 coding DNA: TGTGCCAGCAGTCTCGGGACTAGCCCAAACAATGAGCAGTTCTTC. It yields the protein CASSLGTSPNNEQFF. The V call is TRBV27, the J call TRBJ2-1; TRBD2 aligns across 9 bases. Unmatched junction bases numbered 7, after V lost 5 bases and J lost 5 bases. The germline V gene has CDR1 MNHEY and CDR2 SMNVEV (reference sequence). The CDR3 covers 15 residues.

This chain uses TRBV29-1 with TRBJ2-2; TRBD2 agrees at 7 bases. After removal of 6 bases from V and 2 bases from J, the junction contained 6 bases not matched to a gene. The CDR3 runs 14 residues. Germline-derived CDR1 and CDR2 are SQVTM and ANQGSEA. The CDR3 DNA is TGCAGCGTCGGACTAGGGGCTAACACCGGGGAGCTGTTTTTT. Protein: CSVGLGANTGELFF.

The chain employs TRBV2 and TRBJ1-3; D unresolved. The ends were cut back, 1 base at V and 4 bases at J, with 11 bases in the middle. Germline V gene data show CDR1 as SNHLY and CDR2 as FYNNEI. The CDR3 consists of 15 residues. For the CDR3, the DNA is TGTGCCAGCAGTGAAGAGTCGGGGTGGGGAAACACCATATATTTT. It codes for CASSEESGWGNTIYF. Full variable domain (rest looked up from reference TRBV2 and TRBJ1-3): EPEVTQTPSHQVTQMGQEVILRCVPISNHLYFYWYRQILGQKVEFLVSFYNNEISEKSEIFDDQFSVERPDGSNFTLKIRSTKLEDSAMYFCASSEESGWGNTIYFGEGSWLTVV.

V and J are TRBV29-1 and TRBJ1-1; possibly TRBD1 for D (6 bases). This CDR3 region has 13 residues. Germline V gene data show CDR1 as SQVTM and CDR2 as ANQGSEA. The V end was cut by 5 bases, the J end by 1 base, with 11 bases between. CDR3: CSVRQVANTEAFF. DNA for the CDR3: TGCAGCGTTCGACAGGTCGCGAACACTGAAGCTTTCTTT. The full variable domain, completed using reference TRBV29-1 and TRBJ1-1, is SAVISQKPSRDICQRGTSLTIQCQVDSQVTMMFWYRQQPGQSLTLIATANQGSEATYESGFVIDKFPISRPNLTFSTLTVSNMSPEDSSIYLCSVRQVANTEAFFGQGTRLTVV.

The V call is TRBV7-9, the J call TRBJ2-1, with 8 bases that match TRBD1. The CDR3 runs 13 residues. CDR1 SEHNR and CDR2 FQNEAQ come from the germline V gene (reference sequence). The J segment lost 8 bases and the V segment lost 8 bases, leaving 8 bases of the junction unmatched. This chain's CDR3 is CASQQGDGYEQFF. The CDR3, as DNA: TGTGCCAGCCAACAGGGGGATGGTTATGAGCAGTTCTTC.

The V and J genes are TRBV27 and TRBJ2-2; 9 bases map to TRBD2. V lost 6 bases and J lost 4; bases outside the gene matches: 6. This CDR3 comprises 15 residues. Germline lookup yields CDR1 MNHEY and CDR2 SMNVEV (reference sequence). The CDR3 reads CASRYSGRSTGELFF. CDR3 nucleotides: TGTGCCAGCAGGTATAGCGGGAGAAGCACCGGGGAGCTGTTTTTT.

This clone has a handful of counts. This chain uses TRBV5-1 with TRBJ2-3, with TRBD2 matching 11 bases. V lost 0 bases and J lost 0; bases outside the gene matches: 6. The CDR3 spans 18 residues. The germline CDR1 and CDR2 sequences are SGHRS and YFSETQ. DNA for the CDR3: TGCGCCAGCAGCTTGGTCCTTAGCGGGGGGGCTAGCACAGATACGCAGTATTTT. As protein: CASSLVLSGGASTDTQYF.

The V and J genes are TRBV28 and TRBJ2-7; 7 bases map to TRBD1. The CDR3 has 15 amino acids. The V gene's germline CDR1 is MDHEN and CDR2 SYDVKM. V trimming: 2 bases; J trimming: 7 bases; junction bases outside the gene matches: 11. CDR3 protein: CASSLQGTVEKEQYF. CDR3 DNA sequence: TGTGCCAGCAGTTTACAAGGGACAGTGGAGAAGGAGCAGTACTTC.

The V gene is TRBV28, the J gene TRBJ2-1; weak D call: TRBD1 (5 bases). The CDR3 contains 15 residues. Germline V gene lookup returns CDR1 MDHEN and CDR2 SYDVKM. V was cut by 2 bases and J by 1 base, with 9 bases left in between. The CDR3 DNA sequence: TGTGCCAGCAGTTTACAGGGTGGGTCCTACAATGAGCAGTTCTTC. Protein product: CASSLQGGSYNEQFF.

The chain employs TRBV9 and TRBJ1-1; D gene ambiguous. CDR1 and CDR2 from the germline V gene are SGDLS and YYNGEE. Trimming stripped 4 bases from V and 1 base from J, with 14 bases between. The CDR3 contains 15 residues. CDR3 in amino acids: CASSPTSGPNTEAFF. CDR3 sequence (DNA): TGTGCCAGCAGCCCCACAAGCGGACCGAACACTGAAGCTTTCTTT.

The gene calls are TRBV4-1 and TRBJ2-3; tentative D call: TRBD1 (6 bases). Per the germline V gene, CDR1 is MGHRA and CDR2 is YSYEKL. V shed 8 bases and J shed 6 bases, with 21 bases lying between them. This CDR3 contains 15 residues. The CDR3 region is CASGIDRTDSDTQYF. DNA of the CDR3: TGCGCCAGCGGCATCGACAGGACGGACTCCGATACGCAGTATTTT.

This clone was counted between two and nine times. The chain is built from TRBV28 and TRBJ1-5; perhaps TRBD1 as D (6 bases). Germline V lookup: CDR1 MDHEN, CDR2 SYDVKM. V shed 6 bases and J shed 0 bases, with 18 bases lying between them. This CDR3 comprises 17 residues. The CDR3 sequence: CASRRSDRYYSNQPQHF. DNA for the CDR3: TGTGCCAGCAGACGTTCGGACAGATATTATAGCAATCAGCCCCAGCATTTT.

The chain carries TRBV5-1 and TRBJ1-2, with D hard to call. Germline values: CDR1 SGHRS, CDR2 YFSETQ. This CDR3 spans 15 amino acids. Between the trimmed V and J ends, which lost 0 bases and 5 bases, there was a span of 14 bases. CDR3 sequence (DNA): TGCGCCAGCAGCTTGGAAACTGCAAGCGGTTATGGCTACACCTTC. It yields the protein CASSLETASGYGYTF.

This chain uses TRBV5-1 with TRBJ1-3; D remains unclear. Trimming pared 3 bases from V and 2 bases from J, leaving 12 bases between. This CDR3 spans 15 amino acids. Germline lookup yields CDR1 SGHRS and CDR2 YFSETQ. The CDR3 loop reads CASSSFGSPGNTIYF. As DNA, the CDR3 is TGCGCCAGCAGCTCGTTCGGGTCTCCTGGAAACACCATATATTTT.

This clone was seen only a few times. The V gene is TRBV5-1, the J gene TRBJ1-1, with no clear D. This CDR3 comprises 14 residues. Germline V gene data show CDR1 as SGHRS and CDR2 as YFSETQ. V gave up 0 bases and J gave up 1 base, with 7 bases separating them. The CDR3 sequence: CASSLGHPNTEAFF. The CDR3 nucleotides read TGCGCCAGCAGCTTGGGACACCCGAACACTGAAGCTTTCTTT.

The chain employs TRBV28 and TRBJ1-2; D is perhaps TRBD1 (6 bases). The CDR3 runs to 14 residues. CDR1 MDHEN and CDR2 SYDVKM come from the germline V gene. Trimming cost V 6 bases and J 3 bases, with 14 bases left between them. CDR3 nucleotide sequence: TGTGCCAGCAGGTCTGGGGGCGCGCACTATGGCTACACCTTC. Residues: CASRSGGAHYGYTF.